This TCR beta chain comes out of a study of blood T cell repertoires in COVID-19. About the research overall: T cells, B-cell-depleted T cells, or PBMCs supplied cDNA or gDNA.

How the authors handled the data: Reference gene primer amplification gave estimated nucleated cell counts. TCRdb keeps only in-frame clones here, not all; method: immunoSEQ multiplex PCR. V and J calls and clone size are as listed in that table; D and trimming were resolved from the DNA. The sample carries 150,000 to 200,000 clones, about 89% recorded once. Germline V gene sequence: CDR1 SGHTA, CDR2 FQGTGA. The CDR3 covers 13 residues. The trim removed 3 bases at V and 10 bases at J, leaving 2 bases unmatched. Cohort 3 recovery required two negative PCRs, clearance, or symptom resolution. The chain couples TRBV7-3 to TRBJ1-6, with 8 bases aligning to TRBD1. Material: PBMCs or T cells enriched from blood (not recorded which). This sequence was found in a woman younger than 30 who had recovered from COVID-19. The CDR3 spells CASSFRQGSPLHF. The CDR3 DNA follows: TGTGCCAGCAGCTTTCGACAGGGGTCACCCCTCCACTTT.